This entry is about one T cell receptor beta chain. These data belong to a study of blood T cell repertoires in COVID-19. Here immunoSEQ multiplex PCR was the method, and the copy in TCRdb shows in-frame clones only, minus some. The sample yields about 83,000 clones, around 83% seen once. V dropped 5 bases and J dropped 4; count of bases not matched to a gene: 2. In germline, CDR1 is SQVTM, CDR2 ANQGSEA. The CDR3 consists of 12 residues. Sequencing was carried out using peripheral blood. The chain links TRBV29-1 to TRBJ2-5; 9 bases align to TRBD1. The receptor was isolated from an elderly woman in a cohort sampled during active or convalescent COVID-19. CDR3: CSVSQGAETQYF. The CDR3 nucleotides are TGCAGCGTTTCACAGGGGGCAGAGACCCAGTACTTC.